This TCR beta chain derives from a study of OX40 agonist ivuxolimab in advanced cancers. Any history of autoimmune disease or systemic immunosuppression disqualified patients. Blood sampling was done at baseline, cycle 4 day 1, and cycle 7 day 1. Findings of the study overall: Clonal expansion by week 6 occurred in CD4+ and CD8+ blood T cells (at 0.1 to 3.0 mg/kg).

The CDR3 has 16 amino acids. The V end lost 0 bases, the J end lost 2 bases, and 11 bases lay between the germline ends. Germline-derived CDR1 and CDR2 are LGHNA and YSLEER. Using immunoSEQ multiplex PCR, the repertoire was profiled, and TCRdb retains in-frame clones only, with some absent. The data hold some 94,000 clones, with 92% observed a single time. About this clone: The antigen is undetermined.

This sample comprised CD4+ or CD8+ T cells sorted from blood, obtained in a trial of the OX40 agonist ivuxolimab. This receptor was identified in an adult with an advanced solid tumor such as melanoma, head and neck, liver or kidney cancer. The chain has TRBV4-3 and TRBJ1-3; tentatively, D is TRBD1 (6 bases). The CDR3 loop is CASSQDKDSPGNTIYF. The CDR3 region has the DNA TGCGCCAGCAGCCAAGATAAGGACAGTCCTGGAAACACCATATATTTT.